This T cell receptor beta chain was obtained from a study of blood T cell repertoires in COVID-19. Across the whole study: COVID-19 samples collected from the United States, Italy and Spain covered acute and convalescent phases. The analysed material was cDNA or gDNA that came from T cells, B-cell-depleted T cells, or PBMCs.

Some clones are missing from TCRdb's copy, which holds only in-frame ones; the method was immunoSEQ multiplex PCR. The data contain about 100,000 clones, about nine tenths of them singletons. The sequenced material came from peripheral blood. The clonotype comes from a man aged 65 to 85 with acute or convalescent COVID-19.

The CDR3 DNA follows: TGTGCCAGCAGCTTAGGGACAGGGATGGTAACCGGGGAGCTGTTTTTT. It yields the protein CASSLGTGMVTGELFF. The rearrangement links TRBV7-2 to TRBJ2-2; 8 bases fit TRBD1. Germline V gene lookup returns CDR1 SGHTA and CDR2 FQGNSA. This CDR3 has 16 amino acids. The junction had 6 bases not matched to a gene; V was cut back by 1 base and J by 5 bases.